This T cell receptor beta chain was profiled in a study of T-cell reconstitution after alpha-beta-depleted transplantation in children (dated by TCRdb to between 2015 and 2016). Regarding the study in general: Using TCR repertoire profiling, the study followed T-cell immune reconstitution in a quantitative way in children after TCRalphabeta/CD19-depleted allogeneic hematopoietic cell transplantation. Broader findings and caveats from the paper: Over subsequent months, a decline in hyperexpanded clone frequencies was noted, and after one year, T-cell counts and TCRbeta diversity were mostly ascribed to newly produced T cells. In some patients, high TCRbeta diversity at day 60 was attributed to recipient T cells and intrathymic progenitors that had survived conditioning. The apparently early alphabetaT-cell count recovery about two months after transplant was reportedly dependent on only several hundred rapidly expanded clones derived from non-depleted graft cells.

According to the germline V gene (reference sequence), CDR1 reads DFQATT and CDR2 reads SNEGSKA. V has 6 bases trimmed and J has 4 bases trimmed; junction bases matching no gene number 9. Inclusive of the bounding cysteine and phenylalanine, the CDR3 is 15 residues long. Just CDR3 DNA is preserved here, 45 bases in frame from base 1. The library was generated by PCR. Sequencer: Illumina HiSeq 2500. TCR library preparation used molecular barcoding, with unique molecular identifiers applied to normalize quantification of the TCRbeta repertoire. TCRdb reran the public reads through fastp at Q25 and MiXCR, keeping productive beta chains. Duplicate CDR3 protein sequences are folded into a single record with the most common DNA and genes. The sample table lists fewer than 500,000 distinct CDR3 sequences, 43% of them with a count of one. The ten largest make up around a quarter of the sample. The sample's treatment or condition label, in plain terms: allogeneic hematopoietic cell transplantation with graft depleted of TCRalphabeta T cells and CD19 B cells. The transplant recipients were children given TCRalphabeta/CD19-depleted allogeneic hematopoietic cell grafts.

At least ten counts were recorded for this clonotype. What antigen it recognizes has not been identified. No base quality values were provided; no much bigger clone lies one nucleotide off. The rearrangement joined TRBV20-1 to TRBJ2-1; the junction holds 10 bases that match TRBD2. This receptor was taken from a girl under 10 years old with aplastic anemia, due to receive a stem cell transplant. This sample comprised PBMCs, obtained before TCRalphabeta/CD19-depleted stem cell transplant. The CDR3 sequence is CSAIAGTSAYNEQFF. The base sequence is TGCAGTGCCATAGCCGGGACTAGCGCTTACAATGAGCAGTTCTTC.